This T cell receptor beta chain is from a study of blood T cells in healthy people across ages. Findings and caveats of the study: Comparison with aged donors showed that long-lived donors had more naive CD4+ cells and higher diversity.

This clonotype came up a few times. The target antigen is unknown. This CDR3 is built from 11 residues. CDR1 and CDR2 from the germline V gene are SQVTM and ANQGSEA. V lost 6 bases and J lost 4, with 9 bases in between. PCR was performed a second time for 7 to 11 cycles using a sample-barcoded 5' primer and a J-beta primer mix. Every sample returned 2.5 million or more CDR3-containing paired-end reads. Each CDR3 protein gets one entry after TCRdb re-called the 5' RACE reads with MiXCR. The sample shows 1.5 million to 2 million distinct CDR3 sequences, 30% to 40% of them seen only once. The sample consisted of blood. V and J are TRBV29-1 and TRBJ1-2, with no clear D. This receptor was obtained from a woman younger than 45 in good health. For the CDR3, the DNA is TGCAGCGTGAGGAGGAGCTATGGCTACACCTTC. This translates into CSVRRSYGYTF.